Presented here are 16 T cell receptor beta chains from one specimen sequenced in a study of shared clonotypes between healthy human individuals. Assay used: immunoSEQ multiplex PCR; TCRdb lists only in-frame clones, some missing. The profile shows some 2.4 million clones, 93% of them singletons. Sequences were obtained from naive CD4+ T cells from PBMCs. Subset of the sample: CD45RA+ positively selected. Receptors originate from a man younger than 30 in good health. Some clones in this sample may be carry-over from other donors' samples.

The V call is TRBV28, the J call TRBJ1-2, with TRBD1 as a possible D gene (5 bases). CDR1 and CDR2 from the germline V gene are MDHEN and SYDVKM. This CDR3 is 12 amino acids long. V was clipped by 10 bases and J by 5 bases, with 14 bases between them. CDR3 DNA sequence: TGTGCCACCAAAGGGACCTCGTATGGCTACACCTTC. Encoded protein: CATKGTSYGYTF.

This clone was observed a few times. The rearrangement uses TRBV2 and TRBJ1-1; maybe TRBD1 (5 bases). Germline-derived CDR1 and CDR2 are SNHLY and FYNNEI. This CDR3 comprises 16 residues. The V end was cut by 7 bases, the J end by 7 bases, with 25 bases between. Here the CDR3 reads CASNRDGSSDSHEAFF. The CDR3 DNA sequence: TGTGCCAGCAACCGGGATGGATCGTCTGACAGCCATGAAGCTTTCTTT.

This rearrangement joins TRBV9 to TRBJ1-3; no firm D call. Per the germline V gene, CDR1 is SGDLS and CDR2 is YYNGEE. The CDR3 spans 19 residues. V lost 4 bases to trimming and J lost 0 bases, with 23 bases between them. In DNA form, the CDR3 reads TGTGCCAGCAGCCCCCGCATTGGTTCCCAATACTACTCTGGAAACACCATATATTTT. Protein: CASSPRIGSQYYSGNTIYF.

The chain combines TRBV7-9 with TRBJ1-1; D gene uncertain. Looked up from germline, CDR1 is SEHNR and CDR2 is FQNEAQ (reference sequence). This CDR3 has 13 amino acids. V was pared by 3 bases and J by 7 bases, with 12 bases between. CDR3 bases: TGTGCCAGCAGCTTCAGCCTCACCGGTGAAGCTTTCTTT. Residues: CASSFSLTGEAFF. Filled out from reference TRBV7-9 and TRBJ1-1, the complete variable domain reads DTGVSQNPRHKITKRGQNVTFRCDPISEHNRLYWYRQTLGQGPEFLTYFQNEAQLEKSRLLSDRFSAERPKGSFSTLEIQRTEQGDSAMYLCASSFSLTGEAFFGQGTRLTVV.

The V and J genes are TRBV28 and TRBJ1-3; weak D call: TRBD1 (6 bases). The V and J ends lost 4 bases and 7 bases respectively, with 17 bases between them. The CDR3 loop spans 15 amino acids. Germline assignment: CDR1 MDHEN and CDR2 SYDVKM. The CDR3 is CASSSHETGPNTIYF. In DNA form, the CDR3 reads TGTGCCAGCAGTTCCCATGAGACAGGCCCGAACACCATATATTTT. Variable domain in full (rest from reference TRBV28 and TRBJ1-3): DVKVTQSSRYLVKRTGEKVFLECVQDMDHENMFWYRQDPGLGLRLIYFSYDVKMKEKGDIPEGYSVSREKKERFSLILESASTNQTSMYLCASSSHETGPNTIYFGEGSWLTVV.

The chain combines TRBV6-6 with TRBJ2-7, with D possibly matching TRBD2 (6 bases). Germline V gene sequence: CDR1 MNHNY, CDR2 SVGAGI (reference sequence). V shed 5 bases and J shed 3 bases, with 20 bases lying between them. CDR3 length equals 16 residues. This CDR3 reads CASSAPSDPKGYEQYF. CDR3 DNA sequence: TGTGCCAGCAGTGCCCCTAGCGACCCTAAGGGCTACGAGCAGTACTTC.

J is TRBJ2-5 and V is TRBV15; 7 bases are shared with TRBD2. Germline CDR1 is LNHNV and CDR2 is YYDKDF (reference sequence). J lost 5 bases, V lost 0 bases, and 6 bases had no gene match. CDR3 size: 15 residues. In DNA, the CDR3 is TGTGCCACCAGCAGAGATCGGGGAGGGGCCGAGACCCAGTACTTC. It specifies CATSRDRGGAETQYF.

The chain combines TRBV7-3 with TRBJ2-5; TRBD2 matches at 9 bases. V lost 5 bases to trimming and J lost 5 bases; unmatched junction nucleotides: 9. Germline V lookup: CDR1 SGHTA, CDR2 FQGTGA. The CDR3 consists of 15 residues. The CDR3 coding sequence is TGTGCCAGCAGCCCCCTAGCGGGAAGGTCGGAGACCCAGTACTTC. Its translation is CASSPLAGRSETQYF.

The chain joins TRBV5-1 to TRBJ1-4; D unresolved. Trimming left V 4 bases short and J 8 bases short, with 15 bases between. The CDR3 covers 14 residues. The V gene's germline CDR1 is SGHRS and CDR2 YFSETQ. CDR3 in amino acids: CASSAGRVGEKLFF. The CDR3 nucleotides are TGCGCCAGCAGCGCCGGACGAGTAGGCGAAAAACTGTTTTTT.

The gene calls are TRBV5-6 and TRBJ1-3, with 8 bases lining up with TRBD1. Trimming at V came to 4 bases and at J to 2 bases, leaving 11 bases not matched to a gene. The CDR3 has 17 amino acids. Germline lookup yields CDR1 SGHDT and CDR2 YYEEEE. The chain's CDR3 is CASSTRQGKIAGNTIYF. For the CDR3, the DNA is TGTGCCAGCAGCACTCGACAGGGGAAGATAGCTGGAAACACCATATATTTT.

The J gene is TRBJ2-4, the V gene TRBV7-3, with 10 bases fitting TRBD1. The germline CDR1 and CDR2 sequences are SGHTA and FQGTGA. This CDR3 region has 18 residues. V trimming: 4 bases; J trimming: 9 bases; junction bases outside the gene matches: 18. Here the CDR3 DNA reads TGTGCCAGCAGCTCTCGACCCCCTGGACAGGGGGGACTAGGCATTCAGTACTTC. Its translation: CASSSRPPGQGGLGIQYF.

A single count supports this clone. V and J are TRBV19 and TRBJ1-5; 10 nucleotides align to TRBD1. CDR1 is LNHDA and CDR2 is SQIVND in the germline V gene (reference sequence). The CDR3 runs 15 residues. With 6 bases clipped from V and 6 bases from J, the junction kept 8 bases outside the gene matches. The CDR3 reads CASRTGGTIGQPQHF. The CDR3 coding sequence is TGTGCCAGTAGGACAGGGGGCACAATTGGTCAGCCCCAGCATTTT.

The CDR3 coding sequence is TGTGCCAGCAGCTTAGGCGTGCCGCGCGGGTATGGCTACACCTTC. Translated: CASSLGVPRGYGYTF. V is TRBV7-2 and J is TRBJ1-2; D is uncertain. The CDR3 runs 15 residues. Germline assignment: CDR1 SGHTA and CDR2 FQGNSA. Trimming took off 1 base at V and 5 bases at J, with 14 bases between the two ends.

This rearrangement joins TRBV5-6 to TRBJ2-1; TRBD1 agrees at 9 bases. V lost 4 bases and J lost 5; bases outside the gene matches: 10. Germline V lookup: CDR1 SGHDT, CDR2 YYEEEE. The CDR3 totals 16 residues. CDR3 sequence reads: CASSLRLGQGDNEQFF. CDR3 DNA sequence: TGTGCCAGCAGCCTGCGTTTGGGACAGGGTGACAATGAGCAGTTCTTC.

With respect to this clone: Other DNA sequences in the same sample also yield this CDR3. The chain combines TRBV9 with TRBJ1-1; no definite D call. The CDR3 is 15 residues long. Germline V gene lookup returns CDR1 SGDLS and CDR2 YYNGEE. Between the trimmed V and J ends, which lost 0 bases and 1 base, there was a span of 10 bases. The CDR3, as DNA: TGTGCCAGCAGCGTAGGTGGCAGAGGGAACACTGAAGCTTTCTTT. This encodes CASSVGGRGNTEAFF.

A remark on this clone: Within the sample, other DNA sequences also encode this same CDR3. V usage is TRBV4-2 and J usage is TRBJ2-1, with 12 bases identical to TRBD2. From germline, CDR1 is LGHNA and CDR2 YNFKEQ. After removal of 3 bases from V and 4 bases from J, the junction contained 4 bases not matched to a gene. This CDR3 region has 16 residues. The CDR3 loop is CASSQRTSGIYNEQFF. CDR3 DNA sequence: TGTGCCAGCAGCCAGAGGACTAGCGGGATTTACAATGAGCAGTTCTTC.